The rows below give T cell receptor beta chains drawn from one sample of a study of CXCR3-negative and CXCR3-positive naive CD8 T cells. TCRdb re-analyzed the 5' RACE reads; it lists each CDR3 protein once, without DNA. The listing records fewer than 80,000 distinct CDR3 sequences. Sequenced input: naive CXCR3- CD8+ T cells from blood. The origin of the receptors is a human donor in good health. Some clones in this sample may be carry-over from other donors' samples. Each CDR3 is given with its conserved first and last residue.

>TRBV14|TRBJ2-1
CASSRGTYQNEQFF
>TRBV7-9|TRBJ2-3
CASSLASGGRRDTQYF
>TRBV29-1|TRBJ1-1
CSVAGTGPEAFF
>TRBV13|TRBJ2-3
CASSLGLLDTDTQYF
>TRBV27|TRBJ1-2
CASSGQGSGYTF
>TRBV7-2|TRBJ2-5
CASSLGTSGWPLQETQYF
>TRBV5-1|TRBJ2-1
CASSPGVRGASYNEQFF
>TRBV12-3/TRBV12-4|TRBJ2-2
CASSLSPVWREGPESVGELFF
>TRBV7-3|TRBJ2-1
CASSPLGGGPDEQFF
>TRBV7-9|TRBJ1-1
CASSAKGAIPTEAFF
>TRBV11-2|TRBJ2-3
CASSLFRGDTQYF
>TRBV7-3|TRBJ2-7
CASSPNPGYEQYF
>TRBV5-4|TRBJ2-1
CASSPTPGQGLYNEQFF
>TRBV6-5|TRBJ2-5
CASRDQGAAPQETQYF
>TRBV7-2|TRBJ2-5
CASSLDLEETQYF
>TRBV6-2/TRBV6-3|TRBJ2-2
CASSYSTGELFF
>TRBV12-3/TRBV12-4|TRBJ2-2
CASKEATGELFF
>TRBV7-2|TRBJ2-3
CASSLVASDYTDTQYF
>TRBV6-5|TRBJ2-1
CASSYTRGEQFF
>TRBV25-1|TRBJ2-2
CAVRGNTGELFF
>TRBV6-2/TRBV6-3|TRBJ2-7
CASRDRSSYEQYF
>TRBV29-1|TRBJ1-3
CSVEDMGASGNTIYF
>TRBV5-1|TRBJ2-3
CASSSGGTLLTDTQYF